These T cell receptor beta chains were read from a single sample in a study of CD8+CD57+ T cells in acquired aplastic anemia. One entry per CDR3 protein results from TCRdb running MiXCR on the reads. Of roughly 420,000 distinct CDR3 sequences in the sample, about two thirds were seen once. The specimen sequenced was sorted CD4+, CD8+, or CD8+CD57+ T cells (not recorded which) from PBMCs. These receptors were obtained from a human donor in good health, serving as a control. The CDR3 runs from the conserved cysteine through the conserved F or W. The D gene is left open where the match is weak. The size of a clone is reported for some rows only, either as once, few or many, or as a class for expanded clones.

v_call	d_call	j_call	clone_size	cdr3_aa	cdr3_nt
TRBV14	.	TRBJ2-4	many	CASSQTGGSIQYF	TGTGCCAGCAGCCAGACCGGAGGATCCATTCAGTACTTC
TRBV29-1	.	TRBJ2-7	once	CSVDKQGGYEQYF	TGCAGTGTTGATAAGCAGGGGGGGTACGAGCAGTACTTC
TRBV3-1	.	TRBJ2-7	many	CASSQDLGGYEQYF	TGTGCCAGCAGCCAAGATCTCGGCGGGTACGAGCAGTACTTC
TRBV7-2	TRBD1	TRBJ1-6	.	CASSLADSGQGMKSPLHF	TGTGCCAGCAGCTTAGCGGATAGCGGACAGGGGATGAAGTCACCCCTCCACTTT
TRBV7-2	.	TRBJ2-2	.	CAGTAAGASGEQFF	TGTGCCGGCACCGCCGCAGGGGCTTCCGGGGAGCAGTTCTTT
TRBV7-9	.	TRBJ2-5	.	CASSSTYEQYIGPF	TGTGCCAGCAGTAGCACCTACGAGCAGTACATCGGGCCGTTC
TRBV7-2	.	TRBJ2-7	.	CASSFRTRSDYEQYF	TGTGCCAGCAGCTTTCGCACGAGGAGCGACTACGAGCAGTACTTC
TRBV25-1	TRBD2	TRBJ2-3	few	CASSEFTVGEGLVTDTQYF	TGTGCCAGCAGTGAATTTACCGTCGGGGAGGGCTTGGTAACAGATACGCAGTATTTT
TRBV7-2	.	TRBJ1-5	.	CASSRGTVTEAFLF	TGTGCCAGCAGCCGTGGGACGGTCACTGAGGCCTTCCTTTTT
TRBV5-1	.	TRBJ1-2	.	CATSWGSATDYTF	TGCGCCACCTCGTGGGGGAGTGCGACAGACTACACCTTC
TRBV6-5	.	TRBJ1-1	many	CASSYQGEAFF	TGTGCCAGCAGTTATCAGGGGGAAGCTTTCTTT
TRBV11-2	TRBD2	TRBJ2-5	many	CASSLGGLAVAQYF	TGTGCCAGCAGCTTAGGAGGTCTAGCGGTGGCCCAGTACTTC
TRBV3-1	.	TRBJ1-2	many	CASSQEGGLGYTF	TGTGCCAGCAGCCAAGAAGGGGGGCTTGGCTACACCTTC
TRBV5-1	.	TRBJ1-2	.	CASSFFGTDVYTF	TGCGCCAGCAGCTTCTTTGGGACTGATGTCTACACCTTC
TRBV20-1	TRBD1	TRBJ2-1	.	CSARVGTGNSYNEQFF	TGCAGTGCTAGGGTCGGGACAGGCAATTCCTACAATGAGCAGTTCTTC
TRBV7-2	.	TRBJ2-3	.	CASPLTSGGDTPYF	TGTGCCAGCCCTCTAACGTCCGGAGGCGATACGCCGTATTTT
TRBV9	.	TRBJ2-5	.	CARSEGGGSGTQYF	TGTGCCAGGAGCGAGGGTGGGGGGAGCGGGACCCAGTACTTC
TRBV5-8	.	TRBJ2-7	.	CASNFLYSYEQYF	TGTGCCAGCAATTTCCTATACTCCTACGAGCAGTACTTC
TRBV4-2	.	TRBJ1-1	many	CASSQDRGELNTEAFF	TGTGCCAGCAGCCAAGATCGGGGGGAGCTGAACACTGAAGCTTTCTTT
TRBV7-6	.	TRBJ1-2	once	CASSGGGSRRYTF	TGTGCCAGCAGCGGGGGGGGATCGAGGAGATACACCTTC
TRBV7-2	.	TRBJ2-7	.	CASSMDGPDSEQYF	TGTGCCAGCAGCATGGATGGACCTGACTCCGAGCAGTACTTC
TRBV20-1	TRBD2	TRBJ2-7	.	CSAGPGLAGDLYEQYF	TGCAGTGCTGGACCGGGACTAGCGGGGGACCTCTACGAGCAGTACTTC
TRBV7-8	TRBD1	TRBJ1-1	.	CASSRQQGVLLRAF	TGTGCCAGCAGCCGCCAGCAGGGGGTCCTCCTACGAGCATTT
TRBV10-3	TRBD1	TRBJ1-4	few	CAISSDRAGEKLFF	TGTGCCATCAGTTCTGACAGGGCTGGGGAAAAACTGTTTTTT
TRBV7-9	.	TRBJ2-7	.	CASSVRATQREQYF	TGTGCCAGCAGCGTCAGGGCGACTCAGCGAGAGCAGTACTTC
TRBV20-1	.	TRBJ2-1	.	CSGQLRKTQFF	TGCAGTGGACAGCTTAGGAAGACCCAGTTCTTC
TRBV15	.	TRBJ2-5	.	CATSLGSEQETQYF	TGTGCCACCAGCTTAGGCAGCGAGCAAGAGACCCAGTACTTC
TRBV7-8	.	TRBJ2-7	.	CASSPAGRRNSFFQYF	TGTGCCAGCAGCCCGGCGGGCAGAAGGAACTCTTTCTTTCAGTACTTC
TRBV29-1	.	TRBJ2-7	.	CSAESSYEQYF	TGCAGCGCTGAGAGCAGCTACGAGCAGTACTTC
TRBV2	.	TRBJ2-3	many	CASSDLGATDTQYF	TGTGCCAGCAGTGATCTCGGGGCCACAGATACGCAGTATTTT
TRBV7-2	.	TRBJ1-2	.	CASSRQTLCDQYIF	TGTGCCAGCAGCCGTCAGACTCTCTGCGATCAGTACATCTTC
TRBV12-3/TRBV12-4	TRBD1	TRBJ2-5	.	CASSRGDRKLQETQYF	TGTGCCAGCAGTAGAGGGGACAGGAAATTACAAGAGACCCAGTACTTC
TRBV20-1	TRBD1	TRBJ1-2	.	CSARDEGQGAGYTF	TGCAGTGCTAGAGATGAGGGACAGGGGGCGGGCTACACCTTC
TRBV7-2	.	TRBJ1-1	.	CASSLQGTSNTEAFF	TGTGCCAGCAGCCTCCAGGGGACCTCGAACACTGAAGCTTTCTTT
TRBV7-3	TRBD2	TRBJ2-7	.	CASSLGGGYTDTQQYF	TGTGCCAGCAGCTTGGGGGGGGGTTACACAGATACGCAGCAGTACTTC
TRBV11-1	.	TRBJ1-5	once	CATSRQDRRYQPQHF	TGTGCCACCAGCAGGCAAGACAGGAGGTATCAGCCCCAGCATTTT
TRBV2	.	TRBJ1-1	.	CASTQLGTANTEAFF	TGTGCCAGCACCCAGCTAGGTACAGCGAACACTGAAGCTTTCTTT
TRBV29-1	.	TRBJ1-2	few	CSVEDPGLDTF	TGCAGCGTTGAAGATCCGGGGTTAGACACCTTC
TRBV6-6	TRBD2	TRBJ2-1	many	CASSYVPAGDSYNEQFF	TGTGCCAGCAGTTACGTGCCAGCGGGGGACTCCTACAATGAGCAGTTCTTC
TRBV15	TRBD1	TRBJ1-2	.	CASSLTRTGYYGYPF	TGTGCCAGCAGTCTCACTAGGACAGGGTACTATGGCTACCCTTTC
TRBV7-2	TRBD2	TRBJ2-7	.	CASSPGGGTQDFGEQYF	TGTGCCAGCAGCCCAGGCGGGGGTACGCAGGACTTTGGCGAGCAGTACTTC
TRBV6-5	.	TRBJ2-2	.	CASDLTNTGELFF	TGTGCCAGCGACCTGACGAACACCGGGGAGCTGTTTTTT
TRBV7-3	.	TRBJ2-7	.	CASTREGCGKYF	TGTGCCAGCACCCGTGAAGGGTGCGGGAAGTACTTC
TRBV7-2	.	TRBJ1-3	.	CASRKKGSASSTSF	TGTGCCAGCAGAAAGAAGGGTTCTGCGAGCAGTACTTCTTTT
TRBV7-6	.	TRBJ1-2	once	CASSLEGQYTEATF	TGTGCCAGCAGCTTAGAAGGACAGTACACTGAAGCCACCTTC
TRBV20-1	TRBD2	TRBJ2-1	once	CSARRPGGYNEQFF	TGCAGTGCTAGACGCCCGGGGGGATACAATGAGCAGTTCTTC
TRBV29-1	TRBD1	TRBJ1-4	many	CSAGTGSHEKLFF	TGCAGCGCTGGGACAGGGAGTCATGAAAAACTGTTTTTT
TRBV7-3	TRBD1	TRBJ1-6	many	CASSQDRGYNSPLHF	TGTGCCAGCAGTCAGGACAGGGGGTATAATTCACCCCTCCACTTT
TRBV7-2	.	TRBJ1-1	.	CASGSGGGGTDAFF	TGTGCCAGCGGATCGGGGGGGGGGGGCACTGACGCTTTCTTT